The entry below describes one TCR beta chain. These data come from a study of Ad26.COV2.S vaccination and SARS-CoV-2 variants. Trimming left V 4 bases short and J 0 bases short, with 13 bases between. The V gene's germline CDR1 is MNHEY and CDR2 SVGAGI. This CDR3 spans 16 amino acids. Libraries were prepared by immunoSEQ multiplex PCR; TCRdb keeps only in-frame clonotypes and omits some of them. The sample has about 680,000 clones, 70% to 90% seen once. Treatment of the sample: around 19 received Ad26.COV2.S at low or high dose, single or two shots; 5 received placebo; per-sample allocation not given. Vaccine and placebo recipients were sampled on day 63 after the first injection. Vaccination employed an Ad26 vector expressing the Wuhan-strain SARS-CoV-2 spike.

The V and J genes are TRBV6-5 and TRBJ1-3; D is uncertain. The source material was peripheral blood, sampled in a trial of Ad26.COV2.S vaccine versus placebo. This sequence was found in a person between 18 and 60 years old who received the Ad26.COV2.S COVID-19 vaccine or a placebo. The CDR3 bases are TGTGCCAGCAGTTCGAGGGTAGTAAGCTCTGGAAACACCATATATTTT. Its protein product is CASSSRVVSSGNTIYF.